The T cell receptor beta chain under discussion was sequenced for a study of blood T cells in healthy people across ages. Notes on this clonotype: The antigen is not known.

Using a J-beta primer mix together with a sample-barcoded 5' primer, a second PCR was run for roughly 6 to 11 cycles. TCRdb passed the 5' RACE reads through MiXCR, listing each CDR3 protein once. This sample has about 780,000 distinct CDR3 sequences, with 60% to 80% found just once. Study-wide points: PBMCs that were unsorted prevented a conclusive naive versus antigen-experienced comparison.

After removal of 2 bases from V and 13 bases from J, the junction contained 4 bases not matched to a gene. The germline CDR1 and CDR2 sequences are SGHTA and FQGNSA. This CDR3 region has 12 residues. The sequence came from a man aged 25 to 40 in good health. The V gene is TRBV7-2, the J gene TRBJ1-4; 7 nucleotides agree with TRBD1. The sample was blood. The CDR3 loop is CASSLWQGVLFF. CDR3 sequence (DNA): TGTGCCAGCAGCTTATGGCAGGGGGTACTGTTTTTT.